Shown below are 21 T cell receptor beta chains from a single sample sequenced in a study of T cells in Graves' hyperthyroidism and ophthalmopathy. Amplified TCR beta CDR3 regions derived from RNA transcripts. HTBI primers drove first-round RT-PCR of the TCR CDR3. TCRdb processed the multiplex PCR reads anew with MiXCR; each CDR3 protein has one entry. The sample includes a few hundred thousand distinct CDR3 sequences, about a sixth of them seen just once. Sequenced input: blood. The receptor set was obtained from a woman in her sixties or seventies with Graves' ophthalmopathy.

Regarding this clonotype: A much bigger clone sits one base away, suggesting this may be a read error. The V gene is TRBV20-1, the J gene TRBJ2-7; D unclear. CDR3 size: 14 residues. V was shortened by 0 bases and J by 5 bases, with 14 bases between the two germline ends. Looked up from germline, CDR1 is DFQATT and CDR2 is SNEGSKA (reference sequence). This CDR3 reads CSARDLSGGNEQYF. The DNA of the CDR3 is TGCAGTGCTAGAGATCTCAGTGGCGGAAACGAGCAGTACTTC.

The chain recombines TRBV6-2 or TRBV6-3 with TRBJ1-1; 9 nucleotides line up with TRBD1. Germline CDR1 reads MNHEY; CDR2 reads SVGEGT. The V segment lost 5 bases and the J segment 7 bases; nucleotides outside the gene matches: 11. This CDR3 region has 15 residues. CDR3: CASSPQGQGVSEAFF. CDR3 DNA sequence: TGTGCCAGCAGTCCTCAGGGACAGGGAGTGAGTGAAGCTTTCTTT.

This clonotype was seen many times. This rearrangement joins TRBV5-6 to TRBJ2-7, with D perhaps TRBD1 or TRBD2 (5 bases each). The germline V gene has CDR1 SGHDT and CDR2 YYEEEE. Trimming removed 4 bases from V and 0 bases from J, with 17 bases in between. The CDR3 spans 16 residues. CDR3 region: CASSPVGDVSSYEQYF. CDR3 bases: TGTGCCAGCAGCCCCGTTGGGGACGTAAGCTCCTACGAGCAGTACTTC.

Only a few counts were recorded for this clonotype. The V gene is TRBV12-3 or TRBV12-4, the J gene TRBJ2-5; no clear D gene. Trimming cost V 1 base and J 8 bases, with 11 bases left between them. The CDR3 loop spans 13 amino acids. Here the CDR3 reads CASSLGAESTQYF. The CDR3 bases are TGTGCCAGCAGTTTAGGCGCGGAGTCCACCCAGTACTTC.

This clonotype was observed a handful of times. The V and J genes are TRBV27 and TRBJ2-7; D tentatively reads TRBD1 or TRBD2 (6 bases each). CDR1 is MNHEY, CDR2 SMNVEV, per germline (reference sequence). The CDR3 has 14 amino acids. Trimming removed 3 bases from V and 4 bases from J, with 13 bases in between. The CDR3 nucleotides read TGTGCCAGCAGTTTCATAGGGGGGACTTACGAGCAGTACTTC. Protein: CASSFIGGTYEQYF.

For the CDR3, the DNA is TGTGCCAGCAGCTTTAGGACAGGGGGGCCTCTTGCAACTAATGAAAAACTGTTTTTT. This gives the protein CASSFRTGGPLATNEKLFF. This sequence joins TRBV7-2 and TRBJ1-4; 10 bases map to TRBD1. Germline loops: CDR1 SGHTA, CDR2 FQGNSA. The junction had 10 bases not matched to a gene; V was cut back by 3 bases and J by 0 bases. The CDR3 extends over 19 amino acids.

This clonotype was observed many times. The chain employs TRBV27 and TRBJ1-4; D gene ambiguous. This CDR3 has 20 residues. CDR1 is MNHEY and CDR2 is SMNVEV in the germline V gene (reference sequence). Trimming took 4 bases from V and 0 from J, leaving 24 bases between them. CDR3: CASSSRPRVTAGTTNEKLFF. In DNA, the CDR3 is TGTGCCAGCAGTTCCCGGCCCCGAGTTACAGCCGGCACAACTAATGAAAAACTGTTTTTT.

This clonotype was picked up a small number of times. The CDR3, as DNA: TGTGCCAGCAGTAAGAGGTCTGGGGCCAACGTCCTGACTTTC. Its protein product is CASSKRSGANVLTF. The rearrangement uses TRBV6-2 or TRBV6-3 and TRBJ2-6; no reliable D call. Trimming took off 5 bases at V and 1 base at J, with 6 bases between the two ends. Germline CDR1 is MNHEY and CDR2 is SVGEGT. CDR3 length equals 14 residues.

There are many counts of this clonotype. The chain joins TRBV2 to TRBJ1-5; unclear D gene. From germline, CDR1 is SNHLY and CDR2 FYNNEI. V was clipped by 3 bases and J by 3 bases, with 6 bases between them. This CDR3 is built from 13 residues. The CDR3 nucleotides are TGTGCCAGCAGTGATGTGTCCAATCAGCCCCAGCATTTT. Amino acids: CASSDVSNQPQHF.

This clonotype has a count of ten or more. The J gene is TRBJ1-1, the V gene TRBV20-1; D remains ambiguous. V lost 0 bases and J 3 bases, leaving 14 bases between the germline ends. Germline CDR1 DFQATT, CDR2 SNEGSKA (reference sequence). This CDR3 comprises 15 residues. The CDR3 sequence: CSARDFRTGDTEAFF. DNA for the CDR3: TGCAGTGCTAGAGATTTCCGGACCGGAGACACTGAAGCTTTCTTT.

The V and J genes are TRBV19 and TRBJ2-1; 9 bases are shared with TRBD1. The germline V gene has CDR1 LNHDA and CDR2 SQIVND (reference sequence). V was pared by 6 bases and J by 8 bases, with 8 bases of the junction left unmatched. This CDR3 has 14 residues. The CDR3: CASRRDRVADEQFF. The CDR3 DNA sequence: TGTGCCAGTAGAAGGGACAGGGTGGCCGATGAGCAGTTCTTC.

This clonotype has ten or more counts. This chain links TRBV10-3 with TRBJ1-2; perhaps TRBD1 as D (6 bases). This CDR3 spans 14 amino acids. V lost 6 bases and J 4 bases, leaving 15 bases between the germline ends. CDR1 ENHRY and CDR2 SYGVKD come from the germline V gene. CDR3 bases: TGTGCCATCAGACCCGACAGGACTACCTATGGCTACACCTTC. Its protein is CAIRPDRTTYGYTF.

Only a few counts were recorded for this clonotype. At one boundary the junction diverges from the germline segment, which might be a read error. The CDR3 region has the DNA TGTGCCAGCAGCCCCGGGACGGTGAACACTGGAGCTTTCTTT. Translated, it gives CASSPGTVNTGAFF. The rearrangement joins TRBV27 to TRBJ1-1, with D possibly being TRBD1 (5 bases). The CDR3 runs to 14 residues. Germline CDR1 and CDR2: MNHEY and SMNVEV (reference sequence).

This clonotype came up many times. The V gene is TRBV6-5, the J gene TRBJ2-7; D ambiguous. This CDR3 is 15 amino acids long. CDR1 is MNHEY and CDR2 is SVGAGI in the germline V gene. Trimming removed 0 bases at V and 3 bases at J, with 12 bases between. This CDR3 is CASSYSGLEHYEQYF. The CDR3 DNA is TGTGCCAGCAGTTACTCAGGGCTTGAGCACTACGAGCAGTACTTC.

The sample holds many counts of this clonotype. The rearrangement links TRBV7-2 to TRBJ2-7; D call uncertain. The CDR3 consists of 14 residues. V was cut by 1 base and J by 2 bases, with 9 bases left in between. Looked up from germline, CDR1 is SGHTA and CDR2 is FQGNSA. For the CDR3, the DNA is TGTGCCAGCAGCTTAGACGGTTCAGCCTACGAGCAGTACTTC. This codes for CASSLDGSAYEQYF.

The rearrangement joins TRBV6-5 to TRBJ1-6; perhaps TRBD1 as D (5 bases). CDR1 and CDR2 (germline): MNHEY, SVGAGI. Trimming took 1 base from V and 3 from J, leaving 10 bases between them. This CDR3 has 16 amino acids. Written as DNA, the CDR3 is TGTGCCAGCAGTTACTATACGCAGGGCTATAATTCACCCCTCCACTTT. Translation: CASSYYTQGYNSPLHF.

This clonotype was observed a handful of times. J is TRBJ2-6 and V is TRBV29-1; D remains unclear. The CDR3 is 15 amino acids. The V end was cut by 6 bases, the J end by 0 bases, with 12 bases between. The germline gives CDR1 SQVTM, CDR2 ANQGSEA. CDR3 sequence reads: CSVTIPDSGANVLTF. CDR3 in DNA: TGCAGCGTGACAATCCCTGACTCTGGGGCCAACGTCCTGACTTTC.

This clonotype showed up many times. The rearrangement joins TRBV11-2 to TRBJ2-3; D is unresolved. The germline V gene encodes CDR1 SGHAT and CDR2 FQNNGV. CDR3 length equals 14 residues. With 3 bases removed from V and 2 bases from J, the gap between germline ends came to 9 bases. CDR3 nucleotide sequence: TGTGCCAGCAGCTTGGGGTTCAACACAGATACGCAGTATTTT. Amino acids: CASSLGFNTDTQYF.

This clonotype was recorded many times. The DNA of the CDR3 is TGTGCCAGCAGCCTGGGACTAGCGGGAGCCCCAGATACGCAGTATTTT. Amino acid sequence: CASSLGLAGAPDTQYF. V is TRBV12-3 or TRBV12-4 and J is TRBJ2-3; TRBD2 agrees at 14 bases. V was pared by 6 bases and J by 4 bases, with 6 bases of the junction left unmatched. This CDR3 spans 16 amino acids.

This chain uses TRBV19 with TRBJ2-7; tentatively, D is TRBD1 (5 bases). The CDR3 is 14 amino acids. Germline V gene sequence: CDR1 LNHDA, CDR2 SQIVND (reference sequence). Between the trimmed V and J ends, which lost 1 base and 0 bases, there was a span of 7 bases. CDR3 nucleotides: TGTGCCAGTAGTATAGGGACACTCTCCTACGAGCAGTACTTC. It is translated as CASSIGTLSYEQYF.

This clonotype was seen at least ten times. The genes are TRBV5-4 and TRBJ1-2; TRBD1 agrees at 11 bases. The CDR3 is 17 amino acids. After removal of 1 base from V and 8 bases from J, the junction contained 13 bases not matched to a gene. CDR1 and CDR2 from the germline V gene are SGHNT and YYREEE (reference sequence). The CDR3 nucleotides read TGTGCCAGCAGCTTGAACCAGGACAGGGGGCGCGTACAGGGCTACACCTTC. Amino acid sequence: CASSLNQDRGRVQGYTF.